Below are 14 T cell receptor beta chains sequenced from a single sample in a study of blood T cell repertoires in COVID-19. Libraries were prepared by immunoSEQ multiplex PCR; TCRdb keeps only in-frame clonotypes and omits some of them. This table has about 260,000 clones, over 75% appearing once. The sample comprised peripheral blood. These receptors were obtained from a human donor in a cohort sampled during active COVID-19.

The genes are TRBV24-1 and TRBJ2-7, with 9 bases matching TRBD2. J lost 6 bases, V lost 1 base, and 9 bases had no gene match. The CDR3 runs to 16 residues. In germline, CDR1 is KGHDR, CDR2 SFDVKD. The CDR3 region is CATSDLKRGVSGEQYF. As DNA, the CDR3 is TGTGCCACCAGTGATTTAAAGCGGGGGGTCTCCGGCGAGCAGTACTTC.

The chain combines TRBV7-2 with TRBJ2-7; unclear D gene. The CDR3 length is 11 residues. The germline V gene has CDR1 SGHTA and CDR2 FQGNSA. V was cut by 5 bases and J by 3 bases, with 5 bases left in between. This CDR3 is CASSPLYEQYF. In nucleotides, the CDR3 is TGTGCCAGCAGCCCACTCTACGAGCAGTACTTC.

The V and J genes are TRBV6-5 and TRBJ1-2; D gene uncertain. This CDR3 comprises 14 residues. Per the germline V gene, CDR1 is MNHEY and CDR2 is SVGAGI. The V end was cut by 2 bases, the J end by 0 bases, with 7 bases between. The CDR3 loop reads CASSYRRANYGYTF. The CDR3 nucleotides are TGTGCCAGCAGTTACAGGAGAGCTAACTATGGCTACACCTTC.

CDR3 region: CASSQDGDSRGEKLFF. CDR3 coding DNA: TGTGCCAGCAGCCAAGATGGGGACTCGAGGGGTGAAAAACTGTTTTTT. The chain uses TRBV14 and TRBJ1-4; D may be TRBD1 (5 bases). Trimming stripped 0 bases from V and 7 bases from J, with 15 bases between. The CDR3 spans 16 residues. Germline V gives CDR1 SGHDN, CDR2 FVKESK.

The chain links TRBV28 to TRBJ2-1; D is uncertain. The CDR3 contains 14 residues. Germline V lookup: CDR1 MDHEN, CDR2 SYDVKM. Trimming stripped 2 bases from V and 0 bases from J, with 5 bases between. Here the CDR3 reads CASSLPGSYNEQFF. The CDR3 DNA reads as TGTGCCAGCAGTTTACCGGGCTCCTACAATGAGCAGTTCTTC.

The V and J genes are TRBV5-5 and TRBJ2-5, with a weak D call TRBD2 (5 bases). Trimming pared 6 bases from V and 7 bases from J, leaving 22 bases between. The CDR3 has 15 amino acids. CDR1 is SGHKS and CDR2 is YYEKEE in the germline V gene (reference sequence). The CDR3 is CASTREGGRDGTQYF. The CDR3 bases are TGTGCCAGCACGAGAGAAGGAGGAAGGGATGGGACCCAGTACTTC.

The V gene is TRBV10-3, the J gene TRBJ2-1; 7 positions match TRBD2. The CDR3 is 14 amino acids. Germline V gives CDR1 ENHRY, CDR2 SYGVKD. Germline trimming cut 2 bases from V and 12 bases from J; bases unmatched to any gene: 10. The chain's CDR3 is CAISEPSGSYSQFF. The CDR3 DNA reads TGTGCCATCAGTGAGCCTAGCGGCAGTTACTCGCAGTTCTTC.

This clone was found a few times. The chain combines TRBV19 with TRBJ1-1, with D hard to call. The V end was cut by 5 bases, the J end by 4 bases, with 17 bases between. The CDR3 sequence is 15 residues long. CDR1 and CDR2 from the germline V gene are LNHDA and SQIVND (reference sequence). CDR3 in amino acids: CASSPRSVAATEAFF. The CDR3 region has the DNA TGTGCCAGTAGTCCCCGGTCCGTCGCGGCCACTGAAGCTTTCTTT.

This chain uses TRBV9 with TRBJ2-1; 8 bases match TRBD1. The germline gives CDR1 SGDLS, CDR2 YYNGEE. The length of the CDR3 is 15 residues. The V segment lost 1 base and the J segment 5 bases; nucleotides outside the gene matches: 5. CDR3 coding DNA: TGTGCCAGCAGCGTACAGGCAGGGGGCGACAATGAGCAGTTCTTC. Its translation: CASSVQAGGDNEQFF. Supplemented by reference TRBV9 and TRBJ2-1, the full variable domain reads DSGVTQTPKHLITATGQRVTLRCSPRSGDLSVYWYQQSLDQGLQFLIQYYNGEERAKGNILERFSAQQFPDLHSELNLSSLELGDSALYFCASSVQAGGDNEQFFGPGTRLTVL.

The V gene is TRBV28, the J gene TRBJ2-7; D may be TRBD2 (5 bases). Per the germline V gene, CDR1 is MDHEN and CDR2 is SYDVKM. CDR3 length: 14 amino acids. V dropped 6 bases and J dropped 2 bases, with 14 bases sitting between them. In nucleotides, the CDR3 is TGTGCCAGCAGGGGAGTAGGCTTACCCTACGAGCAGTACTTC. It specifies CASRGVGLPYEQYF.

In this sample, this clone turned up once. The gene calls are TRBV2 and TRBJ1-6, with TRBD1 matching 8 bases. The trim removed 6 bases at V and 10 bases at J, leaving 5 bases unmatched. The CDR3 has 13 amino acids. Germline values: CDR1 SNHLY, CDR2 FYNNEI. The DNA for the CDR3 is TGTGCCAGCAGCCAGGGGGCGCAATCACCCCTCCACTTT. It yields the protein CASSQGAQSPLHF.

The J gene is TRBJ2-4, the V gene TRBV19, with 12 bases identical to TRBD2. This CDR3 region has 14 residues. Germline V CDR1 and CDR2: LNHDA, SQIVND (reference sequence). The ends lost 9 bases at V and 3 bases at J; junction bases unmatched: 3. CDR3 bases: TGTGCCAGCACTAGCGGGGGGTTCAAAAACATTCAGTACTTC. Protein: CASTSGGFKNIQYF.

This clone was counted once. The V call is TRBV6-6, the J call TRBJ2-1; TRBD2 agrees at 9 bases. The CDR3 is made up of 15 amino acids. Germline V gene sequence: CDR1 MNHNY, CDR2 SVGAGI (reference sequence). Unmatched junction bases numbered 7, after V lost 6 bases and J lost 4 bases. CDR3 region: CASSPRLAVYNEQFF. The CDR3 bases are TGTGCCAGCAGCCCTAGACTAGCGGTATACAATGAGCAGTTCTTC.

The V call is TRBV4-3, the J call TRBJ1-1; 8 bases are a match to TRBD1. The V segment lost 4 bases and the J segment 5 bases; nucleotides outside the gene matches: 6. CDR1 and CDR2 from the germline V gene are LGHNA and YSLEER. This CDR3 is 14 amino acids long. CDR3 nucleotide sequence: TGCGCCAGCAGCCGACTGACAGGGGAGACTGAAGCTTTCTTT. Translating gives CASSRLTGETEAFF.